What follows describes a single T cell receptor beta chain. The data are from a study of T-cell memory formation after mild COVID-19. As for the study in general: The two donors had largely donor-specific TCR clusters.

V gave up 5 bases and J gave up 7 bases; unmatched junction bases: 7. The CDR3 runs 16 residues. Germline V gives CDR1 MNHEY, CDR2 SVGAGI. Each CDR3 protein is one row after TCRdb ran MiXCR on the 5' RACE reads. The profile shows a few hundred thousand distinct CDR3 sequences, roughly 20% of them singletons. The TCR originated in a man between 18 and 35 years old who had mild COVID-19 (a few samples of this study predate the infection). Cell type and time point are not known. The chain carries TRBV6-5 and TRBJ1-6, with TRBD1 identical over 11 bases. The specimen sequenced was PBMCs or a T cell subset sorted from them (not recorded which). The CDR3: CASSPTDRGRNSPLHF. The CDR3 nucleotides read TGTGCCAGCAGTCCCACGGACAGGGGGCGGAATTCACCCCTCCACTTT.